This note documents a single T cell receptor beta chain sequence. Sequencing used immunoSEQ multiplex PCR; TCRdb keeps in-frame clones, though not all of them. The table lists around 250,000 clones, 86% of them singletons. Germline V gene sequence: CDR1 LGHDT, CDR2 YNNKEL (reference sequence). V was cut by 0 bases and J by 8 bases, with 22 bases left in between. CDR3 length equals 17 residues. The data derive from a study of blood T cell repertoires in COVID-19. The sample was peripheral blood. This clonotype was obtained from a man older than 75 with acute or convalescent COVID-19. This chain joins TRBV3-1 (or the pseudogene TRBV3-2) and TRBJ1-2, with D tentatively TRBD1 (6 bases). The DNA of the CDR3 is TGTGCCAGCAGCCAAGATCCCCTCGGACAGACCGGGAACGGCTACACCTTC. Translation gives CASSQDPLGQTGNGYTF.